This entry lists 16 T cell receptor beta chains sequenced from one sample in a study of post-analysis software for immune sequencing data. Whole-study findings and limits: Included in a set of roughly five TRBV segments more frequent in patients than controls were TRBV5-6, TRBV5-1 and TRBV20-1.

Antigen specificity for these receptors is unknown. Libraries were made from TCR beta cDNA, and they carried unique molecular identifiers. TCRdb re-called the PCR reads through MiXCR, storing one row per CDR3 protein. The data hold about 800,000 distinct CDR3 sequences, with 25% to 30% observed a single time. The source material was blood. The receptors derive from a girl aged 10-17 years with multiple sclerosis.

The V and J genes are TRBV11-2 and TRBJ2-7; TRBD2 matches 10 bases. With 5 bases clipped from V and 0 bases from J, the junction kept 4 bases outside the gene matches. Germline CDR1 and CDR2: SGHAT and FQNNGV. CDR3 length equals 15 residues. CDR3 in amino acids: CASSQGTSASYEQYF. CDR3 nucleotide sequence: TGTGCCAGCAGCCAAGGGACTAGCGCCTCCTACGAGCAGTACTTC.

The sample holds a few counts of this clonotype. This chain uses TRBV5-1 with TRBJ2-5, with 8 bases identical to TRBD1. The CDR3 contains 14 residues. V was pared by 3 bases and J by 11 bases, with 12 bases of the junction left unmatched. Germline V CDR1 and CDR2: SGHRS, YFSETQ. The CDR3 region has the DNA TGCGCCAGCAGCTCCGGACAGGGATTAAAGGAGCAGTACTTC. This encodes CASSSGQGLKEQYF.

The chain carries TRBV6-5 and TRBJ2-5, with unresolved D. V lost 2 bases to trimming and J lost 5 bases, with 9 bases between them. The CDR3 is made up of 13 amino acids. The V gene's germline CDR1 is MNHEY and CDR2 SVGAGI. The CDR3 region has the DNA TGTGCCAGCAGTTACCCGAACGGGGAGACCCAGTACTTC. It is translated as CASSYPNGETQYF.

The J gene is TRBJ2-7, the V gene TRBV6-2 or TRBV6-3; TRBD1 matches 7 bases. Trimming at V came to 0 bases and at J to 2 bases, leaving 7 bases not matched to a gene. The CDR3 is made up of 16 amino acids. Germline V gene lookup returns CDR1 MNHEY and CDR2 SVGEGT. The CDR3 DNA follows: TGTGCCAGCAGTTACTCCCGGACAGGAGCTCCCTACGAGCAGTACTTC. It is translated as CASSYSRTGAPYEQYF.

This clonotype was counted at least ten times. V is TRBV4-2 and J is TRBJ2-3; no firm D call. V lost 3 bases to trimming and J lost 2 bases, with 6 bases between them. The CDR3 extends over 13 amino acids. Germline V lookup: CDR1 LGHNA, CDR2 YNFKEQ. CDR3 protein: CASSQGFTDTQYF. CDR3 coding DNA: TGTGCCAGCAGCCAGGGGTTCACAGATACGCAGTATTTT.

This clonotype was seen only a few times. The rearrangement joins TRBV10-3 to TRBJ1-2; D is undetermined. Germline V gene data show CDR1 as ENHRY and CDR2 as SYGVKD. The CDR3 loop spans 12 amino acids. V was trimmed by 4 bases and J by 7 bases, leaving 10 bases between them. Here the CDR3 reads CAISGGLPGYTF. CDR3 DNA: TGTGCCATCAGTGGGGGATTGCCTGGCTACACCTTC.

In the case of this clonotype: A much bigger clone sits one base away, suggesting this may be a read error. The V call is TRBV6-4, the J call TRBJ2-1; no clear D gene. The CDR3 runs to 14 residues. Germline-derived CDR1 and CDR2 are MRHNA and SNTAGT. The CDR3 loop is CASNDSGENNEQFF. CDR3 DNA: TGTGCCAGCAATGACTCGGGCGAAAACAATGAGCAGTTCTTC.

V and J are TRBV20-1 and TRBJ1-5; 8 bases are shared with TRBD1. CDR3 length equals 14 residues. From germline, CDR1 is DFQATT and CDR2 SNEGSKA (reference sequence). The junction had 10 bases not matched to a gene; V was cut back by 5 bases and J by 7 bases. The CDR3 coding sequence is TGCAGTGCTTCTCCGGGGACAGGTAAACAGCCCCAGCATTTT. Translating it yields CSASPGTGKQPQHF.

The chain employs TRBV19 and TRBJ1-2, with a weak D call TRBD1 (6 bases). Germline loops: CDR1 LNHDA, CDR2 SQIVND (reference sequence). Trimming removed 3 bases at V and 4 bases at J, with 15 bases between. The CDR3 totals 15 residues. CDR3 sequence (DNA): TGTGCCAGTAGTATCGACTCGACAGGAATCTATGGCTACACCTTC. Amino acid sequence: CASSIDSTGIYGYTF.

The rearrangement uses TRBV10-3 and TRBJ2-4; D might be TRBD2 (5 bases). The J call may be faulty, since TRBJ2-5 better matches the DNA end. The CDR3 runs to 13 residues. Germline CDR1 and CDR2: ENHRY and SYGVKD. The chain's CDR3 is CAMRARESETQYF. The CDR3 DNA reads TGTGCCATGAGGGCAAGGGAATCGGAGACCCAGTACTTC.

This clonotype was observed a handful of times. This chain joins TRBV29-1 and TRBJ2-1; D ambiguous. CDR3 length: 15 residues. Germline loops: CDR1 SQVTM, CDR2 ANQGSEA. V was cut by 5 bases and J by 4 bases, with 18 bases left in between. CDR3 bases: TGCAGCGTTAGGAAGGACGCGCCGGCATACAATGAGCAGTTCTTC. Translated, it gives CSVRKDAPAYNEQFF.

In nucleotides, the CDR3 is TGCAGCGTTGAAGGGCTGGACGGATTTGCAACTAATGAAAAACTGTTTTTT. Its translation is CSVEGLDGFATNEKLFF. The chain carries TRBV29-1 and TRBJ1-4, with no clear D. V dropped 1 base and J dropped 0 bases, with 15 bases sitting between them. CDR1 is SQVTM and CDR2 is ANQGSEA in the germline V gene. This CDR3 is 17 amino acids long.

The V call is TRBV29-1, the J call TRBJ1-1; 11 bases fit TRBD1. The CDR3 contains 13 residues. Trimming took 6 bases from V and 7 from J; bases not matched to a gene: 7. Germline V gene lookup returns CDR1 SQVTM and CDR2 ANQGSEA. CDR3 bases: TGCAGCGTGGGACAGGGGGTTTACGGTGAAGCTTTCTTT. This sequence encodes CSVGQGVYGEAFF.

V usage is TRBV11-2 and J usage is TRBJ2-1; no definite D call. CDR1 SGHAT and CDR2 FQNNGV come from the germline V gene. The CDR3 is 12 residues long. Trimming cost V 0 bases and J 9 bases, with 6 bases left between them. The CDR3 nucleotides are TGTGCCAGCAGCTTAGATTGGAGTGAGCAGTTCTTC. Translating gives CASSLDWSEQFF.

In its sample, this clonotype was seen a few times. The CDR3 loop is CASSFQMGGPGDTQYF. The DNA of the CDR3 is TGTGCCAGCAGCTTCCAGATGGGGGGACCGGGAGATACGCAGTATTTT. The V gene is TRBV11-2, the J gene TRBJ2-3, with D perhaps TRBD2 (6 bases). V shed 3 bases and J shed 5 bases, with 18 bases lying between them. CDR3 size: 16 residues. Germline assignment: CDR1 SGHAT and CDR2 FQNNGV.

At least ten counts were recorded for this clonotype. This CDR3 is CASSRGRSQETQYF. Here the CDR3 DNA reads TGTGCCAGCAGCAGGGGACGGTCCCAAGAGACCCAGTACTTC. The rearrangement uses TRBV7-2 and TRBJ2-5, with D possibly being TRBD1 or TRBD2 (5 bases each). The CDR3 runs 14 residues. Looked up from germline, CDR1 is SGHTA and CDR2 is FQGNSA. V lost 5 bases to trimming and J lost 1 base, with 11 bases between them. The full variable domain, in which reference TRBV7-2 and TRBJ2-5 provide the parts outside the CDR3, is GAGVSQSPSNKVTEKGKDVELRCDPISGHTALYWYRQSLGQGLEFLIYFQGNSAPDKSGLPSDRFSAERTGGSVSTLTIQRTQQEDSAVYLCASSRGRSQETQYFGPGTRLLVL.